A selection of T cell receptor beta chains follows, all from one sample in a study of T cell repertoires in cytomegalovirus infection. TCRdb re-derived calls from the reads in MiXCR, one entry per CDR3 protein. Among 650,000 to 900,000 distinct CDR3 sequences listed, about 30% were seen once. Antigens of these TCRs are unknown. The sample in question was cultured CD8+ T cells from PBMCs, obtained from culture after CMV antigen stimulation. All receptors come from a human donor in good health (CMV status not recorded). Some clones in this sample may be carry-over from other donors' samples. CDR3s include the opening cysteine and the closing phenylalanine or tryptophan. D genes are given only for firm matches. Rows may omit the clone size; those that give it use once, few, many or a size class.

d_call j_call clone_size v_call cdr3_aa cdr3_nt
TRBD2 TRBJ2-1 . TRBV5-8 CASSLRGVLFF TGTGCCAGCTCCTTGCGGGGGGTTCTGTTCTTC
. TRBJ2-3 few TRBV29-1 CSVDRQGSGTDTQYF TGCAGCGTTGATAGGCAGGGATCCGGCACAGATACGCAGTATTTT
TRBD1 TRBJ2-4 . TRBV6-1 CASSETGVENIQYF TGTGCCAGCAGTGAAACAGGGGTTGAAAACATTCAGTACTTC
. TRBJ1-2 few TRBV12-3/TRBV12-4 CASSPGEGHYGYTF TGTGCCAGCAGTCCGGGGGAGGGCCACTATGGCTACACCTTC
. TRBJ1-1 few TRBV7-2 CASSEGFSNTEAFF TGTGCCAGCAGTGAAGGTTTCTCGAACACTGAAGCTTTCTTT
. TRBJ2-1 few TRBV20-1 CSARDRGYNEQFF TGCAGTGCTAGAGATCGTGGTTACAATGAGCAGTTCTTC
. TRBJ2-3 . TRBV7-2 CASSQSPSTDTQYF TGTGCCAGCAGCCAGAGCCCGAGCACAGATACGCAGTATTTT
. TRBJ1-5 . TRBV7-6 CAKRAYSNQPQHF TGTGCGAAGCGGGCGTATAGCAATCAGCCCCAGCATTTT
TRBD2 TRBJ2-1 few TRBV6-1 CASSEASGGHNEQFF TGTGCCAGCAGTGAGGCTAGCGGGGGTCACAATGAGCAGTTCTTC
. TRBJ2-5 many TRBV7-6 CASSLTPTIQETQYF TGTGCCAGCAGCCTAACCCCCACCATCCAAGAGACCCAGTACTTC
TRBD2 TRBJ2-5 . TRBV5-6 CASSQGLAGGETQYF TGTGCCAGCAGCCAGGGACTAGCGGGGGGAGAGACCCAGTACTTC
TRBD1 TRBJ2-3 . TRBV4-1 CASSSPQEGGDTDTQYF TGCGCCAGCAGCTCCCCCCAAGAAGGGGGCGATACAGATACGCAGTATTTT
. TRBJ1-1 many TRBV12-3/TRBV12-4 CASSLAGYNTEAFF TGTGCCAGCAGTTTAGCAGGTTATAACACTGAAGCTTTCTTT
TRBD2 TRBJ2-3 few TRBV27 CASSVGVAGVDTQYF TGTGCCAGCAGTGTCGGGGTAGCGGGGGTGGATACGCAGTATTTT
. TRBJ2-7 . TRBV27 CASPPGPSYEQYF TGTGCCAGCCCCCCTGGTCCTAGCTACGAGCAGTACTTC
TRBD1 TRBJ1-1 . TRBV15 CATSPGQRTLWMNTEAFF TGTGCCACCAGCCCGGGACAGCGAACTCTGTGGATGAACACTGAAGCTTTCTTT
. TRBJ2-5 . TRBV9 CASSPEVGRPETQYF TGTGCCAGCAGCCCAGAAGTAGGAAGGCCAGAGACCCAGTACTTC
TRBD2 TRBJ2-5 few TRBV4-2 CASSPRTSMETQYF TGTGCCAGCAGCCCCCGGACTAGCATGGAGACCCAGTACTTC
TRBD1 TRBJ1-2 . TRBV13 CASNSGTGYSGYTF TGTGCCAGCAACTCCGGGACAGGGTATTCTGGCTACACCTTC
. TRBJ2-2 few TRBV27 CASSSRTPRTGELFF TGTGCCAGCAGTTCACGGACACCTCGGACCGGGGAGCTGTTTTTT
TRBD2 TRBJ2-1 many TRBV7-6 CASSSQTSGGSYNEQFF TGTGCCAGCAGCTCTCAGACTAGCGGAGGCTCCTACAATGAGCAGTTCTTC
TRBD2 TRBJ2-5 . TRBV10-3 CAISGSRTSGVSRQETQYF TGTGCCATCAGCGGGAGCAGGACTAGCGGGGTCTCACGTCAAGAGACCCAGTACTTC
. TRBJ2-7 few TRBV2 CASKEEFGSYEQYF TGTGCCAGCAAAGAGGAATTTGGATCCTACGAGCAGTACTTC
. TRBJ1-6 . TRBV27 CATRDRVAGGNSPLHF TGTGCCACCCGGGATCGGGTCGCGGGGGGTAATTCACCCCTCCACTTT
. TRBJ2-5 . TRBV6-5 CASTRRAEEETQYF TGTGCCAGCACACGGAGGGCAGAGGAAGAGACCCAGTACTTC
. TRBJ2-7 once TRBV27 CASSLSRGALSCEQYF TGTGCCAGCAGTTTATCGCGCGGGGCCCTCTCCTGCGAGCAGTACTTC
. TRBJ2-1 . TRBV6-1 CASSEILGEQFF TGTGCCAGCAGTGAAATTCTTGGTGAGCAGTTCTTC
. TRBJ2-1 . TRBV15 CATSSMNSYNEQFF TGTGCCACCAGCAGTATGAACAGCTACAATGAGCAGTTCTTC
. TRBJ2-7 . TRBV7-9 CASSLPGYYEQYF TGTGCCAGCAGCTTACCCGGATACTACGAGCAGTACTTC
. TRBJ2-3 many TRBV7-9 CASSLTRDTQYF TGTGCCAGCAGCCTAACCCGAGATACGCAGTATTTT
. TRBJ1-2 few TRBV7-6 CASSQRGAGELLSGGYTF TGTGCCAGCAGCCAGCGGGGGGCAGGGGAGCTACTATCTGGTGGCTACACCTTC
. TRBJ1-2 . TRBV6-5 CASSPGDDNYGYTF TGTGCCAGCAGTCCCGGGGACGATAACTATGGCTACACCTTC
. TRBJ2-1 . TRBV6-2/TRBV6-3 CATLGLGQFF TGTGCCACCCTTGGGTTGGGGCAGTTCTTC
. TRBJ1-1 few TRBV12-5 CASGMTLNTEAFF TGTGCTAGTGGTATGACACTGAACACTGAAGCTTTCTTT
. TRBJ1-2 few TRBV9 CASGGAQENYGYTF TGTGCCAGCGGGGGGGCCCAGGAAAACTATGGCTACACCTTC
TRBD2 TRBJ2-1 . TRBV7-2 CASSLPLSQLLAGPYNEQFF TGTGCCAGCAGCTTACCCCTAAGCCAATTACTAGCGGGGCCTTACAATGAGCAGTTCTTC
TRBD2 TRBJ2-1 . TRBV29-1 CSVEILAGGIGEQFF TGCAGCGTTGAAATACTAGCGGGGGGTATCGGTGAGCAGTTCTTC
TRBD2 TRBJ2-3 few TRBV7-6 CASSPSGGPGGTQYF TGTGCCAGCAGCCCTAGCGGGGGGCCGGGAGGTACGCAGTATTTT
TRBD1 TRBJ1-2 . TRBV4-1 CASSQGQGFEGYTF TGCGCCAGCAGCCAAGGACAGGGCTTTGAAGGCTACACCTTC
. TRBJ2-1 . TRBV29-1 CSVPEAEGGSYNEQFF TGCAGCGTTCCCGAGGCGGAGGGGGGCTCCTACAATGAGCAGTTCTTC